This entry lists 21 T cell receptor beta chains sequenced from one sample in a study of blood T cell repertoires in COVID-19 (dated by TCRdb to 2019 to 2021). The receptor library was made with the immunoSEQ multiplex PCR assay. TCRdb obtained this table from immuneACCESS and retained in-frame rearrangements with V and J assigned. These tables miss some clones; where compared with another copy, unresolved V genes account for less than half of the shortfall, and the remainder is unexplained. This sample gives about 260,000 clones in total; around 87% of them show up just once. The top ten constitute over 4% of the sample. Sequencing used peripheral blood. These receptors were obtained from a woman in her sixties or seventies with COVID-19, enrolled during active disease.

V is TRBV27 and J is TRBJ2-3; the match to TRBD2 covers 8 bases. The germline V gene encodes CDR1 MNHEY and CDR2 SMNVEV (reference sequence). With 6 bases clipped from V and 3 bases from J, the junction kept 8 bases outside the gene matches. CDR3 size: 15 residues. The CDR3 DNA follows: TGTGCCAGCAGGACCCCGGGGGGGACGACAGATACGCAGTATTTT. Its translation: CASRTPGGTTDTQYF.

The chain is built from TRBV5-1 and TRBJ1-2, with D maybe TRBD1 (6 bases). Germline V CDR1 and CDR2: SGHRS, YFSETQ. CDR3 length: 14 residues. The V end lost 2 bases, the J end lost 6 bases, and 14 bases lay between the germline ends. CDR3 loop: CASSFRAEGDGYTF. The CDR3 nucleotides read TGCGCCAGCAGCTTTAGGGCAGAGGGGGATGGCTACACCTTC.

The chain links TRBV6-6 to TRBJ2-7; weak D call: TRBD2 (6 bases). Trimming took 6 bases from V and 2 from J, leaving 20 bases between them. This CDR3 has 16 amino acids. Germline V lookup: CDR1 MNHNY, CDR2 SVGAGI (reference sequence). CDR3 region: CASSRRLSGPPYEQYF. CDR3 in DNA: TGTGCCAGCAGCCGACGACTAAGCGGGCCTCCCTACGAGCAGTACTTC.

The rearrangement uses TRBV15 and TRBJ2-1, with D tentatively TRBD2 (6 bases). Trimming shortened V by 4 bases and J by 2 bases, and 15 bases separated the two germline ends. Germline loops: CDR1 LNHNV, CDR2 YYDKDF (reference sequence). This CDR3 has 16 residues. For the CDR3, the DNA is TGTGCCACCAGCACAAAGGAGGGGTTACCCTACAATGAGCAGTTCTTC. Translated: CATSTKEGLPYNEQFF.

This clone is a singleton in its sample. The V and J genes are TRBV6-5 and TRBJ2-5, with 10 bases matching TRBD1. CDR1 is MNHEY, CDR2 SVGAGI, per germline. J lost 4 bases, V lost 5 bases, and 7 bases had no gene match. This CDR3 has 15 residues. DNA for the CDR3: TGTGCCAGCAGTCGACAGGGGGCGAGAATAGAGACCCAGTACTTC. This gives the protein CASSRQGARIETQYF.

The CDR3 region is CASSVGGLTYEQYF. The CDR3 nucleotides are TGTGCCAGCAGCGTGGGAGGGCTGACCTACGAGCAGTACTTC. This chain uses TRBV9 with TRBJ2-7, with 7 bases lining up with TRBD2. After removal of 2 bases from V and 2 bases from J, the junction contained 4 bases not matched to a gene. The CDR3 extends over 14 amino acids. Germline CDR1 is SGDLS and CDR2 is YYNGEE.

The V gene is TRBV6-5, the J gene TRBJ1-6; no firm D call. The V and J ends lost 6 bases and 6 bases respectively, with 15 bases between them. The CDR3 spans 15 residues. The germline CDR1 and CDR2 sequences are MNHEY and SVGAGI. The CDR3 DNA follows: TGTGCCAGCAGGGCACCGGGAGCCCCTAATTCACCCCTCCACTTT. It translates to CASRAPGAPNSPLHF.

The V and J genes are TRBV7-9 and TRBJ1-2; possible D gene TRBD1, 6 bases. Germline V gene sequence: CDR1 SEHNR, CDR2 FQNEAQ (reference sequence). V dropped 5 bases and J dropped 8 bases, with 12 bases sitting between them. The length of the CDR3 is 12 residues. The CDR3 reads CASSPGTPGYTF. The CDR3 region has the DNA TGTGCCAGCAGCCCCGGGACACCCGGCTACACCTTC.

The V gene is TRBV2, the J gene TRBJ2-3; D gene unclear. This CDR3 is built from 11 residues. Trimming stripped 2 bases from V and 9 bases from J, with 6 bases between. Looked up from germline, CDR1 is SNHLY and CDR2 is FYNNEI. CDR3 bases: TGTGCCAGCAGTGAACTACGGACGCAGTATTTT. Its protein product is CASSELRTQYF.

The gene calls are TRBV6-2 or TRBV6-3 and TRBJ2-5; 7 bases are a match to TRBD2. Unmatched junction bases numbered 3, after V lost 5 bases and J lost 9 bases. Germline lookup yields CDR1 MNHEY and CDR2 SVGEGT. The CDR3 runs 11 residues. The CDR3 spells CASSPREAQYF. The CDR3 DNA sequence: TGTGCCAGCAGTCCCCGGGAGGCCCAGTACTTC.

V gene TRBV6-2 or TRBV6-3 combines with J gene TRBJ2-5; D is ambiguous. CDR1 is MNHEY and CDR2 is SVGEGT in the germline V gene. V was clipped by 6 bases and J by 3 bases, with 11 bases between them. This CDR3 has 13 amino acids. For the CDR3, the DNA is TGTGCCAGCAGCAATACAGAGAAAGAGACCCAGTACTTC. Its translation is CASSNTEKETQYF.

The chain combines TRBV19 with TRBJ1-3; D is uncertain. CDR1 LNHDA and CDR2 SQIVND come from the germline V gene (reference sequence). This CDR3 spans 12 amino acids. V shed 3 bases and J shed 6 bases, with 6 bases lying between them. CDR3 bases: TGTGCCAGTAGTATCGGGAAAAACACCATATATTTT. Its protein is CASSIGKNTIYF.

This clone was found a few times. The chain employs TRBV30 and TRBJ1-2; D is unclear. V was trimmed by 2 bases and J by 3 bases, leaving 10 bases between them. The CDR3 sequence is 13 residues long. Germline V gives CDR1 GTSNPN, CDR2 SVGIG (reference sequence). The CDR3 DNA is TGTGCCTGGAGTACAGTCCCTCACTATGGCTACACCTTC. Amino acid sequence: CAWSTVPHYGYTF.

This chain connects TRBV5-1 to TRBJ2-5; D not certain. The CDR3 consists of 12 residues. Germline V CDR1 and CDR2: SGHRS, YFSETQ. With 4 bases removed from V and 5 bases from J, the gap between germline ends came to 9 bases. CDR3 residues: CASSLPGETQYF. CDR3 DNA sequence: TGCGCCAGCAGCCTCCCTGGCGAGACCCAGTACTTC.

This chain connects TRBV29-1 to TRBJ2-1, with D maybe TRBD1 (5 bases). The CDR3 contains 13 residues. Germline V gene lookup returns CDR1 SQVTM and CDR2 ANQGSEA. Trimming removed 5 bases from V and 6 bases from J, with 14 bases in between. The CDR3 here is CSVRGRGANEQFF. The CDR3 region has the DNA TGCAGCGTTAGAGGTAGGGGTGCCAATGAGCAGTTCTTC.

The chain has TRBV7-2 and TRBJ2-7, with 8 nucleotides matching TRBD1. Trimming took 3 bases from V and 2 from J; bases not matched to a gene: 3. There are 14 residues in the CDR3. CDR1 SGHTA and CDR2 FQGNSA come from the germline V gene. For the CDR3, the DNA is TGTGCCAGCAGCTTGTTACAGGGGGCCTACGAGCAGTACTTC. Protein product: CASSLLQGAYEQYF.

This chain connects TRBV6-5 to TRBJ2-1; TRBD1 aligns across 8 bases. The CDR3 is made up of 16 amino acids. In germline, CDR1 is MNHEY, CDR2 SVGAGI. The V segment lost 4 bases and the J segment 2 bases; nucleotides outside the gene matches: 7. The CDR3 spells CASSWAGTGAYNEQFF. CDR3 sequence (DNA): TGTGCCAGCAGTTGGGCTGGGACAGGAGCCTACAATGAGCAGTTCTTC.

V usage is TRBV2 and J usage is TRBJ1-5, with 9 bases that match TRBD1. CDR1 is SNHLY and CDR2 is FYNNEI in the germline V gene. The CDR3 totals 14 residues. The V and J ends lost 6 bases and 0 bases, in that order; junction bases with no gene match: 0. The CDR3 loop reads CASRDRGSNQPQHF. Here the CDR3 DNA reads TGTGCCAGCAGGGACAGGGGTAGCAATCAGCCCCAGCATTTT.

The chain joins TRBV29-1 to TRBJ2-3, with a possible D match to TRBD1 (6 bases). This CDR3 has 14 residues. The V gene's germline CDR1 is SQVTM and CDR2 ANQGSEA. V was trimmed by 6 bases and J by 2 bases, leaving 15 bases between them. The chain's CDR3 is CSVAAAGATDTQYF. Here the CDR3 DNA reads TGCAGCGTCGCAGCCGCAGGGGCCACAGATACGCAGTATTTT.

The gene calls are TRBV5-6 and TRBJ1-3, with D possibly TRBD1 on 5 matching bases. CDR3 length: 18 residues. CDR1 and CDR2 from the germline V gene are SGHDT and YYEEEE. V dropped 0 bases and J dropped 1 base, with 17 bases sitting between them. The DNA for the CDR3 is TGTGCCAGCAGCTTGGAGGGCAGGGTGTCGTCGTCTGGAAACACCATATATTTT. Translating gives CASSLEGRVSSSGNTIYF.

CDR3 DNA sequence: TGTGCCAGTACCCCCTTGGGGGGATCGTGGAACACCATATATTTT. This sequence encodes CASTPLGGSWNTIYF. The gene calls are TRBV19 and TRBJ1-3; TRBD1 is a possible D gene (5 bases). The V end was cut by 7 bases, the J end by 7 bases, with 20 bases between. The CDR3 extends over 15 amino acids. The germline V gene encodes CDR1 LNHDA and CDR2 SQIVND (reference sequence).